The clone carrying this T cell receptor beta chain was detected only once. The sample comes from a study of blood T cell repertoires in COVID-19. V shed 1 base, J shed 7 bases, and the junction held 4 bases outside the gene matches. The CDR3 has 14 amino acids. The germline V gene has CDR1 MNHNS and CDR2 SASEGT. Sequenced by immunoSEQ multiplex PCR; TCRdb stores in-frame clones only, minus some. Of around 240,000 clones listed, roughly 79% are singletons. This receptor was taken from a woman of 80 years or more with acute or convalescent COVID-19. The material sequenced was peripheral blood. The chain couples TRBV6-1 to TRBJ2-3; 8 bases agree with TRBD2. This CDR3 is CASSEGTSRHTQYF. In nucleotides, the CDR3 is TGTGCCAGCAGTGAAGGGACTAGCAGACATACGCAGTATTTT.